A selection of T cell receptor beta chains follows, all from one sample in a study of blood T cell repertoires in COVID-19. The repertoire was sequenced with immunoSEQ multiplex PCR; TCRdb's copy has only in-frame clones and lacks some. This table holds hundreds of thousands of clones, 82% found once. Sequenced: PBMCs or T cells enriched from blood (not recorded which). The receptors were gathered from a woman aged 55-70 years who had recovered from COVID-19. Each CDR3 is given with its conserved first and last residue. A D gene is named only where the DNA matches it firmly. Not all rows give a size; the values are once, few, many and, for expanded clones, a class.

clone_size | j_call | v_call | d_call | cdr3_aa | cdr3_nt
few | TRBJ1-2 | TRBV29-1 | NA | CSVDPGNYGYTF | TGCAGCGTTGACCCAGGGAACTATGGCTACACCTTC
NA | TRBJ1-2 | TRBV12-3/TRBV12-4 | NA | CASSLSMGPGYTF | TGTGCCAGCAGTTTATCGATGGGCCCTGGCTACACCTTC
NA | TRBJ1-1 | TRBV25-1 | TRBD1 | CASQIRDRGETFF | TGTGCCAGCCAGATTCGGGACAGAGGAGAAACTTTCTTT
many | TRBJ2-2 | TRBV6-4 | NA | CASSDSSTGELFF | TGTGCCAGCAGTGACTCTAGCACCGGGGAGCTGTTTTTT
NA | TRBJ2-1 | TRBV7-9 | NA | CASGWGLYNEQFF | TGTGCCAGCGGGTGGGGGCTTTACAATGAGCAGTTCTTC
NA | TRBJ2-3 | TRBV27 | NA | CASSLVLGTDTQYF | TGTGCCAGCAGCCTCGTCTTAGGCACAGATACGCAGTATTTT
NA | TRBJ2-2 | TRBV6-2/TRBV6-3 | TRBD2 | CASSYGSGTNTGELFF | TGTGCCAGCAGTTACGGTAGCGGGACGAACACCGGGGAGCTGTTTTTT
NA | TRBJ1-1 | TRBV12-3/TRBV12-4 | NA | CASSGQWTEAFF | TGTGCCAGCAGCGGACAATGGACTGAAGCTTTCTTT
NA | TRBJ2-7 | TRBV21-1 | NA | CASRSYRDRGYEQYF | TGTGCCAGCAGATCCTACCGGGACAGGGGCTACGAGCAGTACTTC
few | TRBJ1-1 | TRBV19 | NA | CASSLRSLNTEAFF | TGTGCCAGTAGCTTGAGAAGTTTGAACACTGAAGCTTTCTTT
NA | TRBJ2-3 | TRBV3-1/TRBV3-2 | TRBD1 | CASSQEKTGIDTQYF | TGTGCCAGCAGCCAAGAGAAGACAGGGATTGATACGCAGTATTTT
NA | TRBJ2-7 | TRBV11-1 | NA | CASSLATPGGGGYEQYF | TGTGCCAGCAGCTTAGCCACCCCCGGAGGGGGCGGTTACGAGCAGTACTTC
NA | TRBJ1-3 | TRBV5-6 | TRBD1 | CASSPGTGFSGNTIYF | TGTGCCAGCAGCCCGGGGACAGGGTTCTCTGGAAACACCATATATTTT
NA | TRBJ1-3 | TRBV24-1 | NA | CATSVSRAGRDSGNTIYF | TGTGCCACCAGTGTCTCAAGGGCGGGGAGGGATTCTGGAAACACCATATATTTT
NA | TRBJ2-5 | TRBV12-3/TRBV12-4 | NA | CASSLGQKETQYF | TGTGCCAGCAGTTTAGGACAGAAAGAGACCCAGTACTTC
NA | TRBJ2-4 | TRBV7-2 | TRBD1 | CASSLQGVVAKNIQYF | TGTGCCAGCAGCTTACAGGGGGTAGTAGCCAAAAACATTCAGTACTTC
NA | TRBJ2-1 | TRBV12-3/TRBV12-4 | NA | CASSFEVPEQFF | TGTGCCAGCAGTTTTGAGGTTCCTGAGCAGTTCTTC
NA | TRBJ1-4 | TRBV7-8 | TRBD1 | CASSFGQGDEKLFF | TGTGCCAGCAGTTTCGGACAGGGAGATGAAAAACTGTTTTTT
NA | TRBJ1-2 | TRBV9 | NA | CASSVLSNYGYTF | TGTGCCAGCAGCGTATTGAGTAACTATGGCTACACCTTC
NA | TRBJ1-5 | TRBV29-1 | TRBD1 | CSVVPGGTDQPQHF | TGCAGCGTTGTCCCAGGGGGTACGGATCAGCCCCAGCATTTT
NA | TRBJ2-1 | TRBV12-3/TRBV12-4 | NA | CASSFLDEQFF | TGTGCCAGCAGTTTTCTAGATGAGCAGTTCTTC
NA | TRBJ1-1 | TRBV6-6 | NA | CASSRVVNKGEYSTEAFF | TGTGCCAGCAGTCGTGTTGTTAACAAGGGGGAATATAGCACTGAAGCTTTCTTT
NA | TRBJ1-3 | TRBV19 | NA | CASSITSSGNTIYF | TGTGCCAGTAGTATAACCAGCTCTGGAAACACCATATATTTT
NA | TRBJ1-3 | TRBV2 | TRBD1 | CASSQDRGRNTIYF | TGTGCCAGCAGTCAGGACAGGGGGCGGAACACCATATATTTT
NA | TRBJ1-6 | TRBV6-6 | NA | CASSYSSSSYNSPLHF | TGTGCCAGCAGTTACTCGTCCAGCTCCTATAATTCACCCCTCCACTTT
NA | TRBJ2-3 | TRBV5-1 | TRBD2 | CASSQGLDPADTQYF | TGCGCCAGCAGCCAAGGACTAGATCCCGCAGATACGCAGTATTTT
NA | TRBJ2-1 | TRBV19 | TRBD2 | CASSIPLAGGGNEQFF | TGTGCCAGTAGTATACCCCTAGCGGGAGGGGGGAATGAGCAGTTCTTC
NA | TRBJ1-4 | TRBV7-3 | NA | CASSFNQATNEKLFF | TGTGCCAGCAGCTTCAACCAGGCAACTAATGAAAAACTGTTTTTT
NA | TRBJ1-1 | TRBV19 | TRBD1 | CASSVTGGGTEAFF | TGTGCCAGTAGTGTTACAGGGGGGGGCACTGAAGCTTTCTTT
NA | TRBJ2-1 | TRBV12-5 | TRBD2 | CASGLVSGRADEQFF | TGTGCTAGTGGTTTGGTAAGCGGGAGGGCCGATGAGCAGTTCTTC
NA | TRBJ2-7 | TRBV7-6 | TRBD1 | CASSLGTDREQYF | TGTGCCAGCAGCCTGGGGACAGACCGCGAGCAGTACTTC
NA | TRBJ1-1 | TRBV5-1 | NA | CASSFTGSRNTEAFF | TGCGCCAGCAGCTTTACTGGTAGCCGAAACACTGAAGCTTTCTTT
NA | TRBJ2-5 | TRBV27 | NA | CASSFGASVETQYF | TGTGCCAGCAGTTTTGGTGCAAGCGTCGAGACCCAGTACTTC
NA | TRBJ2-3 | TRBV27 | TRBD2 | CASSLRFSGVTSTDTQYF | TGTGCCAGCAGTTTACGATTTAGCGGGGTCACTAGCACAGATACGCAGTATTTT
once | TRBJ1-1 | TRBV27 | NA | CASSLVGVNTEAFF | TGTGCCAGCAGTTTAGTAGGGGTGAACACTGAAGCTTTCTTT
NA | TRBJ2-5 | TRBV7-9 | TRBD2 | CASSLLWGGFETQYF | TGTGCCAGCAGCTTACTCTGGGGGGGTTTCGAGACCCAGTACTTC
NA | TRBJ2-1 | TRBV5-4 | NA | CASSFKADGPSGEQFF | TGTGCCAGCAGCTTCAAAGCGGACGGACCGTCTGGTGAGCAGTTCTTC
NA | TRBJ2-1 | TRBV19 | NA | CASSIGQASYNEQFF | TGTGCCAGTAGTATAGGTCAGGCCTCATACAATGAGCAGTTCTTC
NA | TRBJ1-6 | TRBV6-5 | NA | CASGLGSSPLHF | TGTGCCAGCGGACTGGGGAGTTCACCCCTCCACTTT
NA | TRBJ2-7 | TRBV29-1 | TRBD1 | CSVAPGQGTYEQYF | TGCAGCGTGGCACCGGGACAGGGGACCTACGAGCAGTACTTC